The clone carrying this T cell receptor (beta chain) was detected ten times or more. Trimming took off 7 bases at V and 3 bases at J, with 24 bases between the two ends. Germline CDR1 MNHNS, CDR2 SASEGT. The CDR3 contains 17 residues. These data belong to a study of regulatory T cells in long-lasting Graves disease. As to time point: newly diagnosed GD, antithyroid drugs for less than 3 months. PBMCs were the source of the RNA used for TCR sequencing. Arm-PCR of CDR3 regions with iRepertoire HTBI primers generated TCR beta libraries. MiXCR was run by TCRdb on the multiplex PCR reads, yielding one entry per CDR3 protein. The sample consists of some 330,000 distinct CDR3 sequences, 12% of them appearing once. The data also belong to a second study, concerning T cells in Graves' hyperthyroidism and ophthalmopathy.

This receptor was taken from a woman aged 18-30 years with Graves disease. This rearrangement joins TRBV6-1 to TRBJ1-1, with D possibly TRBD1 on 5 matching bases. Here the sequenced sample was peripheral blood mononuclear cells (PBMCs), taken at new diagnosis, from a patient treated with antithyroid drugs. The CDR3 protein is CASTLTHRNTGHTEAFF. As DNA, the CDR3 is TGTGCCAGCACTCTCACTCACAGGAATACCGGGCACACTGAAGCTTTCTTT.